The 5 T cell receptor beta chains below come from one sample, sequenced in a study of T cell repertoires in cytomegalovirus infection. A single record per CDR3 protein comes from TCRdb applying MiXCR to the reads. The table records 200,000 to 300,000 distinct CDR3 sequences, 9% to 15% of them present only once. The material sequenced was PBMCs. Source of these receptors: a human donor in good health (CMV status not recorded). Some clones in this sample may be carry-over from other donors' samples.

This clonotype was seen once. V is TRBV28 and J is TRBJ2-1; 13 nucleotides line up with TRBD2. Germline V gene data show CDR1 as MDHEN and CDR2 as SYDVKM. The CDR3 spans 15 residues. V lost 4 bases to trimming and J lost 8 bases; unmatched junction nucleotides: 5. For the CDR3, the DNA is TGTGCCAGCAGTTGGACTAGCGGGAGTATAGATGAGCAGTTCTTC. It yields the protein CASSWTSGSIDEQFF.

This clonotype was found a few times. The chain links TRBV29-1 to TRBJ1-1; D is unclear. Germline V CDR1 and CDR2: SQVTM, ANQGSEA. V was shortened by 4 bases and J by 7 bases, with 16 bases between the two germline ends. The CDR3 is made up of 13 amino acids. This CDR3 reads CSVASSLDSEAFF. CDR3 DNA sequence: TGCAGCGTTGCGTCCAGTTTGGATAGTGAAGCTTTCTTT.

In this sample, this clonotype turned up many times. The V and J genes are TRBV12-3 or TRBV12-4 and TRBJ2-5, with a weak D call TRBD2 (6 bases). The CDR3 loop spans 13 amino acids. Deletions cut 7 bases from V and 1 base from J, with 10 bases between. CDR3 nucleotide sequence: TGTGCCAGCAAAGCGGGTCCCCAAGAGACCCAGTACTTC. Translating it yields CASKAGPQETQYF.

This clonotype showed up many times. The rearrangement joins TRBV19 to TRBJ1-2, with D possibly being TRBD1 (6 bases). The CDR3 contains 13 residues. V lost 3 bases, J lost 4 bases, and 9 bases lay in between. The germline CDR1 and CDR2 sequences are LNHDA and SQIVND (reference sequence). The CDR3 protein is CASSIQTGYGYTF. CDR3 DNA sequence: TGTGCCAGTAGTATCCAGACAGGCTATGGCTACACCTTC.

Many counts were recorded for this clonotype. The chain recombines TRBV7-8 with TRBJ1-3; TRBD1 agrees at 7 bases. The V gene's germline CDR1 is SGHVS and CDR2 FQNEAQ. The V segment lost 4 bases and the J segment 0 bases; nucleotides outside the gene matches: 12. The CDR3 covers 18 residues. CDR3 amino acids: CASSSSTPGQFSGNTIYF. CDR3 sequence (DNA): TGTGCCAGCAGCTCCTCCACCCCGGGACAGTTCTCTGGAAACACCATATATTTT.